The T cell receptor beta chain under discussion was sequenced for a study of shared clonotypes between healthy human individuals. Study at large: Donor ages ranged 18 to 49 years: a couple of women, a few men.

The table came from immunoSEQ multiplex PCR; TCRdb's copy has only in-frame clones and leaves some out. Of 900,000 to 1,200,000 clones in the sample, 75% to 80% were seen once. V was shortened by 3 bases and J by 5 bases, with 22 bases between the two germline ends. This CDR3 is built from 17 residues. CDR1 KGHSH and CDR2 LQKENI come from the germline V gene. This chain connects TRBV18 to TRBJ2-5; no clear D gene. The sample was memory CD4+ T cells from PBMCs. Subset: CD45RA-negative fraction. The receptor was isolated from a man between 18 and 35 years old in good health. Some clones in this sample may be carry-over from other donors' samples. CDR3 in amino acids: CASSPNSPLLQGETQYF. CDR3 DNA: TGTGCCAGCTCACCCAACAGCCCCCTCCTCCAAGGGGAGACCCAGTACTTC.